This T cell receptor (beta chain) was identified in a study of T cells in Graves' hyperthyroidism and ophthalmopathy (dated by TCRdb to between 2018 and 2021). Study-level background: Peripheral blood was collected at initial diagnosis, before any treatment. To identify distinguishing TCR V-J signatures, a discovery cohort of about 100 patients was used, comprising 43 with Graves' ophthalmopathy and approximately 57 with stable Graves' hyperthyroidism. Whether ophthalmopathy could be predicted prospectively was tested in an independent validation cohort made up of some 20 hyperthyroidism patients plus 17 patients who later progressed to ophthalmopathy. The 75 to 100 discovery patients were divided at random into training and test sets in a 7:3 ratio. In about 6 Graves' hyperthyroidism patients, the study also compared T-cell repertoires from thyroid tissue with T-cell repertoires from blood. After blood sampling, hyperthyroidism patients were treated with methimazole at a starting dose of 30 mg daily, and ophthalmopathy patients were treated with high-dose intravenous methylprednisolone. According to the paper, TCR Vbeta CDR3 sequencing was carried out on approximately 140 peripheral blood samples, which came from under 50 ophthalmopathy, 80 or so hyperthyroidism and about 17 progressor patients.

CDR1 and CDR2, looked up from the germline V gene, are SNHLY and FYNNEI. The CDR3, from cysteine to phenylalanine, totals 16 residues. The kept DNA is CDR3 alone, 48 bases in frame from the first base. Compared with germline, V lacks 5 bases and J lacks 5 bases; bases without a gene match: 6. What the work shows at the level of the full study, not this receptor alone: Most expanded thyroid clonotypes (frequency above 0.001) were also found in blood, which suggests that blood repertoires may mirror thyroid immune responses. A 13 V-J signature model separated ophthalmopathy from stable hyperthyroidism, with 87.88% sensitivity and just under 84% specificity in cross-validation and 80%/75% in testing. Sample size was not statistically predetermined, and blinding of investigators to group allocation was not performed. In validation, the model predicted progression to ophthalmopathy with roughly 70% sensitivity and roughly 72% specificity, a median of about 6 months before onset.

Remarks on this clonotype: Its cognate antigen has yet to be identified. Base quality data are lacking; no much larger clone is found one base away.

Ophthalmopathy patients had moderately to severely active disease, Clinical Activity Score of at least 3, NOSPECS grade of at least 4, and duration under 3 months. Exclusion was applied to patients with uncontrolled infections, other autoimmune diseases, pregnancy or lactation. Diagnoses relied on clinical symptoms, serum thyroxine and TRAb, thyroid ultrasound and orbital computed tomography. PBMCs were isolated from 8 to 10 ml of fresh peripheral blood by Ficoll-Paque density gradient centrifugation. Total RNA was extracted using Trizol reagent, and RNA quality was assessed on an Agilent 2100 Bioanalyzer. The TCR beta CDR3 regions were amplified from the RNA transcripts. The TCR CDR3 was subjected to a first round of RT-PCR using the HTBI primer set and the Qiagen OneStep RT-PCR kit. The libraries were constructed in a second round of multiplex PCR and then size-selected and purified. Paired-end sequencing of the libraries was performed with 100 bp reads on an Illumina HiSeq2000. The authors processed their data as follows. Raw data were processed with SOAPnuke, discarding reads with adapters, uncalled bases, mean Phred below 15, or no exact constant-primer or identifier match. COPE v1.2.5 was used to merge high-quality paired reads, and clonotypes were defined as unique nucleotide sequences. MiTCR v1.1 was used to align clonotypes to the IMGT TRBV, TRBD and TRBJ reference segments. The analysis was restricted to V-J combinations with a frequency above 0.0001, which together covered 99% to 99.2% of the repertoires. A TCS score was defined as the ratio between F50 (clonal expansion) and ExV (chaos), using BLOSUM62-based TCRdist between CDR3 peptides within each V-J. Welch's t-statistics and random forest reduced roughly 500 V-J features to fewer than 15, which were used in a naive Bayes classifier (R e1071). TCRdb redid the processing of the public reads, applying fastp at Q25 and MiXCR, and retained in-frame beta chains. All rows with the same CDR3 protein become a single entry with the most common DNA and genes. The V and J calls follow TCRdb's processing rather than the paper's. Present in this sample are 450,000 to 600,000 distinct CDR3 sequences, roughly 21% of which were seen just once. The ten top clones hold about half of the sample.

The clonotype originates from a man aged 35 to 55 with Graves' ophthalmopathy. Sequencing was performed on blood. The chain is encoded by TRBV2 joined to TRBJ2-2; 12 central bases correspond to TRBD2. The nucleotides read TGTGCCAGCAGTCCTACTAGCGGGAGGAAAACCGGGGAGCTGTTTTTT. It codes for CASSPTSGRKTGELFF.